This is a list of T cell receptor beta chains from one sample in a study of CD8+ T cells in alopecia areata. TCRdb keeps only in-frame clones here, not all; method: immunoSEQ multiplex PCR. Among some 110,000 clones, around two fifths were seen once, and the ten largest hold 2.5% to 3.5%. The source material was CD4+ T cells sorted from blood. These receptors originate from a human donor with alopecia areata. CDR3s include the opening cysteine and the closing phenylalanine or tryptophan. A D gene is named only where the DNA matches it firmly. Only some rows state a clone size, as once, few, many or a class for expanded clones.

j_call: TRBJ1-1; v_call: TRBV28; clone_size: .; d_call: .; cdr3_nt: TGTGCCAGCAGTTCCCCTCCAGCCTCTGAAGCTTTCTTT; cdr3_aa: CASSSPPASEAFF
j_call: TRBJ1-6; v_call: TRBV7-9; clone_size: .; d_call: .; cdr3_nt: TGTGCCAGCAGCTTAAGGGAAACCGGTTCACCCCTCCACTTT; cdr3_aa: CASSLRETGSPLHF
j_call: TRBJ1-2; v_call: TRBV7-9; clone_size: .; d_call: TRBD1; cdr3_nt: TGTGCCAGCAGCACGACGAGTTGGACAGGGCGCAGGACTAACTATGGCTACACCTTC; cdr3_aa: CASSTTSWTGRRTNYGYTF
j_call: TRBJ2-5; v_call: TRBV29-1; clone_size: few; d_call: TRBD2; cdr3_nt: TGCAGCGTTGTGGGGGAGGGCCAAGAGACCCAGTACTTC; cdr3_aa: CSVVGEGQETQYF
j_call: TRBJ2-1; v_call: TRBV2; clone_size: few; d_call: .; cdr3_nt: TGTGCCAGCCCTTGGGAAGGTATCAATGAGCAGTTCTTC; cdr3_aa: CASPWEGINEQFF
j_call: TRBJ2-5; v_call: TRBV29-1; clone_size: few; d_call: TRBD2; cdr3_nt: TGCAGCGGGGCCAGGACTAGCATGGAGACCCAGTACTTC; cdr3_aa: CSGARTSMETQYF
j_call: TRBJ1-2; v_call: TRBV7-2; clone_size: few; d_call: .; cdr3_nt: TGTGCCAGCAGCTTAGTGCTGTACTATGGCTACACCTTC; cdr3_aa: CASSLVLYYGYTF
j_call: TRBJ2-7; v_call: TRBV13; clone_size: .; d_call: .; cdr3_nt: TGTGCCAGCAGCCTCAGTCGGCTAGCTGCCGAGCAGTACTTC; cdr3_aa: CASSLSRLAAEQYF
j_call: TRBJ1-1; v_call: TRBV29-1; clone_size: few; d_call: TRBD1; cdr3_nt: TGCAGCGTAGCCGGGACAGGTCGGACTGAAGCTTTCTTT; cdr3_aa: CSVAGTGRTEAFF
j_call: TRBJ1-1; v_call: TRBV29-1; clone_size: .; d_call: .; cdr3_nt: TGCAGCGTTAGGGGAAGAGGGGTTCATGAAGCTTTCTTT; cdr3_aa: CSVRGRGVHEAFF
j_call: TRBJ2-7; v_call: TRBV7-2; clone_size: .; d_call: .; cdr3_nt: TGTGCCAGCAGCTCTTCCCTCTACGAGCAGTACTTC; cdr3_aa: CASSSSLYEQYF
j_call: TRBJ2-7; v_call: TRBV30; clone_size: .; d_call: .; cdr3_nt: TGTGCCTGGAGTTCGGGATTGAACTACGAGCAGTACTTC; cdr3_aa: CAWSSGLNYEQYF
j_call: TRBJ1-2; v_call: TRBV27; clone_size: few; d_call: TRBD1; cdr3_nt: TGTGCCAGCAGCCCCGACAGGGCAATGGGCTACACCTTC; cdr3_aa: CASSPDRAMGYTF
j_call: TRBJ2-3; v_call: TRBV7-2; clone_size: .; d_call: .; cdr3_nt: TGTGCCAGCAGCTCCTACTCGGATACGCAGTATTTT; cdr3_aa: CASSSYSDTQYF
j_call: TRBJ1-5; v_call: TRBV23-1; clone_size: .; d_call: .; cdr3_nt: TGCGCCAGCAGTCAAAAGCCCGGGAACAATCAGCCCCAGCATTTT; cdr3_aa: CASSQKPGNNQPQHF
j_call: TRBJ1-2; v_call: TRBV2; clone_size: few; d_call: TRBD1; cdr3_nt: TGTGCCAGCAGTGAAGACACAGGGGACTCGTATGGCTACACCTTC; cdr3_aa: CASSEDTGDSYGYTF
j_call: TRBJ2-1; v_call: TRBV7-3; clone_size: .; d_call: TRBD2; cdr3_nt: TGTGCCAGCAGCTTAATAGGGACTAGCGGGAGGGATGAGCAGTTCTTC; cdr3_aa: CASSLIGTSGRDEQFF
j_call: TRBJ1-1; v_call: TRBV5-1; clone_size: .; d_call: .; cdr3_nt: TGCGCCAGCAGCGCGCAGGATTACACTGAAGCTTTCTTT; cdr3_aa: CASSAQDYTEAFF
j_call: TRBJ1-2; v_call: TRBV5-1; clone_size: .; d_call: .; cdr3_nt: TGCGCCAGCAGTCCAGGGGAGTACGTCTATGGCTACACCTTC; cdr3_aa: CASSPGEYVYGYTF
j_call: TRBJ2-1; v_call: TRBV4-2; clone_size: .; d_call: .; cdr3_nt: TGTGCCAGCAGCCGACCCGACAGCCCGGCCTACAATGAGCAGTTCTTC; cdr3_aa: CASSRPDSPAYNEQFF
j_call: TRBJ2-5; v_call: TRBV29-1; clone_size: few; d_call: .; cdr3_nt: TGCAGCGCGGGGAACCTAGCAGAGACCCAGTACTTC; cdr3_aa: CSAGNLAETQYF
j_call: TRBJ2-7; v_call: TRBV29-1; clone_size: .; d_call: TRBD2; cdr3_nt: TGCAGCGTTGAAGAAGGGACTAGCGGTCCCTACGAGCAGTACTTC; cdr3_aa: CSVEEGTSGPYEQYF
j_call: TRBJ2-7; v_call: TRBV29-1; clone_size: few; d_call: TRBD1; cdr3_nt: TGCAGCGTGGAGGGACAGGGCTACGAGCAGTACTTC; cdr3_aa: CSVEGQGYEQYF
j_call: TRBJ1-2; v_call: TRBV29-1; clone_size: few; d_call: TRBD1; cdr3_nt: TGCAGCGTATTAGACAGGGGTTTAGCCGGCTACACCTTC; cdr3_aa: CSVLDRGLAGYTF
j_call: TRBJ2-1; v_call: TRBV29-1; clone_size: few; d_call: .; cdr3_nt: TGCAGCGTTGAGGCACCGAGCTCCTACAATGAGCAGTTCTTC; cdr3_aa: CSVEAPSSYNEQFF
j_call: TRBJ2-7; v_call: TRBV30; clone_size: .; d_call: TRBD1; cdr3_nt: TGTGCCTGGAGTAGGACAGGGTCCGAGCAGTACTTC; cdr3_aa: CAWSRTGSEQYF
j_call: TRBJ1-4; v_call: TRBV4-1; clone_size: few; d_call: .; cdr3_nt: TGCGCCAGCAGCCCTGCCGAGGGAACTAATGAAAAACTGTTTTTT; cdr3_aa: CASSPAEGTNEKLFF
j_call: TRBJ2-5; v_call: TRBV5-1; clone_size: .; d_call: .; cdr3_nt: TGCGCCAGCAGCTTGTCAGAGACCCAGTACTTC; cdr3_aa: CASSLSETQYF
j_call: TRBJ2-7; v_call: TRBV29-1; clone_size: few; d_call: TRBD2; cdr3_nt: TGCAGCGTTGCGGCGGGAGGGCCCCCAACCGAGCAGTACTTC; cdr3_aa: CSVAAGGPPTEQYF
j_call: TRBJ2-1; v_call: TRBV30; clone_size: .; d_call: .; cdr3_nt: TGTGCCTGGAGTCCACGAAATGAGCAGTTCTTC; cdr3_aa: CAWSPRNEQFF
j_call: TRBJ2-6; v_call: TRBV5-1; clone_size: few; d_call: .; cdr3_nt: TGCGCCAGCAGCCACGACAGTTCTGGGGCCAACGTCCTGACTTTC; cdr3_aa: CASSHDSSGANVLTF
j_call: TRBJ2-5; v_call: TRBV29-1; clone_size: .; d_call: .; cdr3_nt: TGCAGCGTTCAATCAGGGCGGCAAGAGGCCCAGTACTTC; cdr3_aa: CSVQSGRQEAQYF
j_call: TRBJ2-7; v_call: TRBV29-1; clone_size: .; d_call: .; cdr3_nt: TGCAGCGTTGGGGGGAGTGGCACCTACGAGCAGTACTTC; cdr3_aa: CSVGGSGTYEQYF
j_call: TRBJ1-2; v_call: TRBV29-1; clone_size: .; d_call: TRBD1; cdr3_nt: TGCAGCGTTGAAAACAACAGGGGGCGGCTCGGCTACACCTTC; cdr3_aa: CSVENNRGRLGYTF
j_call: TRBJ2-1; v_call: TRBV29-1; clone_size: few; d_call: .; cdr3_nt: TGCAGCGTTGAACAACAGAGATACAATGAGCAGTTCTTC; cdr3_aa: CSVEQQRYNEQFF
j_call: TRBJ2-1; v_call: TRBV5-8; clone_size: .; d_call: .; cdr3_nt: TGTGCCAGCAGCTTGGACTACAACAATGAGCAGTTCTTC; cdr3_aa: CASSLDYNNEQFF
j_call: TRBJ2-1; v_call: TRBV11-2; clone_size: few; d_call: .; cdr3_nt: TGTGCCAGCAGCTTAGATCAGGCCTATTTTGAGCAGTTCTTC; cdr3_aa: CASSLDQAYFEQFF
j_call: TRBJ2-2; v_call: TRBV30; clone_size: .; d_call: TRBD1; cdr3_nt: TGTGCCTCCCCGGGACAGGGGAACACCGGGGAGCTGTTTTTT; cdr3_aa: CASPGQGNTGELFF
j_call: TRBJ2-5; v_call: TRBV9; clone_size: .; d_call: TRBD2; cdr3_nt: TGTGCCAGCAGCGTGAGAGGACTAGCGATTTCGGAAGAGACCCAGTACTTC; cdr3_aa: CASSVRGLAISEETQYF
j_call: TRBJ1-6; v_call: TRBV7-8; clone_size: .; d_call: TRBD1; cdr3_nt: TGTGCCAGCAGCCGGACAGGGGCCAATTCACCCCTCCACTTT; cdr3_aa: CASSRTGANSPLHF
j_call: TRBJ2-2; v_call: TRBV9; clone_size: .; d_call: TRBD1; cdr3_nt: TGTGCCAGCAGCGCGACAGGGGTCACCGGGGAGCTGTTTTTT; cdr3_aa: CASSATGVTGELFF
j_call: TRBJ2-3; v_call: TRBV28; clone_size: few; d_call: .; cdr3_nt: TGTGCCAGCAGTTCGTCGAAACTGGATACGCAGTATTTT; cdr3_aa: CASSSSKLDTQYF
j_call: TRBJ2-5; v_call: TRBV5-1; clone_size: few; d_call: .; cdr3_nt: TGCGCCAGCAGCCGGGACGTCAGGGAGACCCAGTACTTC; cdr3_aa: CASSRDVRETQYF
j_call: TRBJ2-1; v_call: TRBV18; clone_size: .; d_call: .; cdr3_nt: TGTGCCAGCTCACCACAGAACAATGAGCAGTTCTTC; cdr3_aa: CASSPQNNEQFF
j_call: TRBJ2-3; v_call: TRBV18; clone_size: few; d_call: .; cdr3_nt: TGTGCCAGCTCACCCTACACAGATACGCAGTATTTT; cdr3_aa: CASSPYTDTQYF
j_call: TRBJ2-1; v_call: TRBV29-1; clone_size: .; d_call: .; cdr3_nt: TGCAGCGCTACCGGACACAATGAGCAGTTCTTC; cdr3_aa: CSATGHNEQFF
j_call: TRBJ2-5; v_call: TRBV5-1; clone_size: .; d_call: .; cdr3_nt: TGCGCCAGCCGTTCTCCGGGGCCCCAAGAGACCCAGTACTTC; cdr3_aa: CASRSPGPQETQYF
j_call: TRBJ1-2; v_call: TRBV4-1; clone_size: once; d_call: TRBD1; cdr3_nt: TGCGCCAGCAGCGACGCCGGGACAGGCTGGGTTCATGGCTACACCTTC; cdr3_aa: CASSDAGTGWVHGYTF